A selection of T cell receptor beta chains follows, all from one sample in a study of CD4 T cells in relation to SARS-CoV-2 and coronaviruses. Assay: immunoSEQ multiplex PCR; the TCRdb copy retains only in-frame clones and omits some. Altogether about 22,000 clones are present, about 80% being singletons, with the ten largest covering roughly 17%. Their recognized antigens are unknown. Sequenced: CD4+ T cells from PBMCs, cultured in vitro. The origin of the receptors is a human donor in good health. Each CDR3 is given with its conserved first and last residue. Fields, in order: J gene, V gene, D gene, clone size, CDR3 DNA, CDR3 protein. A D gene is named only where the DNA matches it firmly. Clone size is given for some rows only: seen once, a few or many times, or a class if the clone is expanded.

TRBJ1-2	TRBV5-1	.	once	TGCGCCAGCAGCTTGGGAATATCAATTGGCTACACCTTC	CASSLGISIGYTF
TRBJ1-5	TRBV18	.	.	TGTGCCAGCTCACCACAGGGAGGTAGGAGCAATCAGCCCCAGCATTTT	CASSPQGGRSNQPQHF
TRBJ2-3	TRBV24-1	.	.	TGTGCCACCAGTGATTTAATTAGGTCTCCAGATACGCAGTATTTT	CATSDLIRSPDTQYF
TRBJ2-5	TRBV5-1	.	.	TGCGCCAGCAGCTTGGTTAGCGGAATCCAAGAGACCCAGTACTTC	CASSLVSGIQETQYF
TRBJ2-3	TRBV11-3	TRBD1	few	TGTGCCAGCAGCCTGACAGGGGGCAACACAGATACGCAGTATTTT	CASSLTGGNTDTQYF
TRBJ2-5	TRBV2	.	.	TGTGCCAGCAGGGCGGACATAGGAGAGACCCAGTACTTC	CASRADIGETQYF
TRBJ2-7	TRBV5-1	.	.	TGCGCCAGCAGCTTGAGCGGAAGCTCCTACGAGCAGTACTTC	CASSLSGSSYEQYF
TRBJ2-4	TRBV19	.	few	TGTGCCAGTAGTATTGTTTTCGAGGGGGGCAAAAACATTCAGTACTTC	CASSIVFEGGKNIQYF
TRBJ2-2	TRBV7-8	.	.	TGTGCCAGCAGCCCCGGACTGGGGGCCAACACCGGGGAGCTGTTTTTT	CASSPGLGANTGELFF
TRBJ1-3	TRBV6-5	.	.	TGTGCCAGCAGTTATATGGAGACCGGAAACACCATATATTTT	CASSYMETGNTIYF
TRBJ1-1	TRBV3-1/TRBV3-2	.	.	TGTGCCAGCAGCCAATCGGACAGAGCCACTGAAGCTTTCTTT	CASSQSDRATEAFF
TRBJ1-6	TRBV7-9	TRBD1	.	TGTGCCAGCAGTCCGGGACAGGGGAATTCACCCCTCCACTTT	CASSPGQGNSPLHF
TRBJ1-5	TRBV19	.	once	TGTGCCAGTAGTATCGTTAGCAGGAGCAATCAGCCCCAGCATTTT	CASSIVSRSNQPQHF
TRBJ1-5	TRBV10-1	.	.	TGCGCCAGCAGTGTTAGTTTGCGTCAGCCCCAGCATTTT	CASSVSLRQPQHF
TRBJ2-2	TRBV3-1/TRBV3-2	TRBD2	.	TGTGCCAGCAGCCAACTAGCGGGAGGGAGCGGGGAGCTGTTTTTT	CASSQLAGGSGELFF
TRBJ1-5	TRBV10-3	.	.	TGTGCCATCAGTGCCGGTAGGGATGATCAGCCCCAGCATTTT	CAISAGRDDQPQHF
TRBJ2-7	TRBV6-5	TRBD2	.	TGTGCCAGCAGTTACAATCTAGCGGTCTCCTACGAGCAGTACTTC	CASSYNLAVSYEQYF
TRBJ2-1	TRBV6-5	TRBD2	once	TGTGCCAGCCGTAGAACTAGCGTAAACAATGAGCAGTTCTTC	CASRRTSVNNEQFF